These T cell receptor beta chains were read from a single sample in a study of control samples from healthy donors and cancer patients. The table came from immunoSEQ multiplex PCR; TCRdb's copy has only in-frame clones and leaves some out. The sample holds about 92,000 clones, around 82% seen once. The sequencing input was blood. Every receptor here comes from a woman in her sixties in good health. The CDR3 runs from the conserved cysteine through the conserved F or W. D genes are given only for firm matches. The size entry is marked missing in some rows and otherwise reads once, few, many or a size class.

v_call,j_call,d_call,clone_size,cdr3_aa,cdr3_nt
TRBV7-9,TRBJ2-7,NA,NA,CASGGLGEQYF,TGTGCCAGCGGGGGGCTGGGCGAGCAGTACTTC
TRBV19,TRBJ1-1,TRBD1,once,CASSTAGTANTEAFF,TGTGCCAGTAGTACCGCCGGGACAGCAAACACTGAAGCTTTCTTT
TRBV28,TRBJ1-6,TRBD1,NA,CASSLIGGRDSPLHF,TGTGCCAGCAGTTTAATAGGGGGCAGGGATTCACCCCTCCACTTT
TRBV10-2,TRBJ2-7,NA,NA,CASSEVGRGEQYF,TGCGCCAGCAGTGAAGTTGGCAGGGGAGAGCAGTACTTC
TRBV6-6,TRBJ2-6,TRBD1,NA,CASGGQGSSGANVLTF,TGTGCCAGCGGTGGACAGGGTTCCTCCGGGGCCAACGTCCTGACTTTC
TRBV9,TRBJ2-1,NA,NA,CASSFRGYEQFF,TGTGCCAGCAGCTTTCGGGGGTATGAGCAGTTCTTC
TRBV12-5,TRBJ2-1,NA,NA,CASGLVRADGFPNEQFF,TGTGCTAGTGGTTTGGTACGGGCTGACGGATTCCCCAATGAGCAGTTCTTC
TRBV4-3,TRBJ1-1,NA,NA,CASSHHTKTEAFF,TGCGCCAGCAGCCATCACACTAAAACTGAAGCTTTCTTT
TRBV7-2,TRBJ2-5,TRBD2,NA,CASSTGLAGETQYF,TGTGCCAGCAGCACGGGACTAGCTGGAGAGACCCAGTACTTC
TRBV27,TRBJ2-1,NA,NA,CATRPGTLSYNEQFF,TGTGCCACCCGCCCGGGGACGTTATCCTACAATGAGCAGTTCTTC
TRBV19,TRBJ2-1,NA,NA,CASSIGGPRNEQFF,TGTGCCAGTAGTATAGGGGGCCCACGTAATGAGCAGTTCTTC
TRBV11-2,TRBJ1-3,NA,NA,CASSTTSVRSSGNTIYF,TGTGCCAGCAGCACAACCTCGGTGAGAAGCTCTGGAAACACCATATATTTT
TRBV15,TRBJ2-7,NA,NA,CATSFNHYEQYF,TGTGCCACCAGCTTCAACCACTACGAGCAGTACTTC
TRBV12-5,TRBJ1-3,TRBD1,NA,CASGLLGGAGNTIYF,TGTGCTAGTGGTTTGTTAGGGGGCGCCGGAAACACCATATATTTT
TRBV27,TRBJ1-2,NA,NA,CASSFGGYTF,TGTGCCAGCAGTTTTGGTGGCTACACCTTC
TRBV3-1/TRBV3-2,TRBJ2-1,NA,NA,CASSPGTPSYNEQFF,TGTGCCAGCAGCCCCGGGACTCCCTCCTACAATGAGCAGTTCTTC
TRBV14,TRBJ2-1,TRBD2,few,CASSQARPAGAMFYNEQFF,TGTGCCAGCAGCCAAGCCCGCCCAGCGGGAGCGATGTTCTACAATGAGCAGTTCTTC
TRBV28,TRBJ1-4,NA,NA,CASSPGHSGEKLFF,TGTGCCAGCAGTCCGGGACATTCGGGCGAAAAACTGTTTTTT
TRBV11-2,TRBJ2-5,NA,NA,CASSRGRSQETQYF,TGTGCCAGCAGCCGGGGACGGAGCCAAGAGACCCAGTACTTC
TRBV19,TRBJ2-3,NA,NA,CASSNRGTDTQYF,TGTGCCAGTAGCAACAGGGGCACAGATACGCAGTATTTT
TRBV5-1,TRBJ2-2,NA,NA,CASSLGAQNTGELFF,TGCGCCAGCAGCCTGGGAGCGCAGAACACCGGGGAGCTGTTTTTT
TRBV6-6,TRBJ1-2,TRBD1,NA,CASSDRVYGYTF,TGTGCCAGCAGTGACAGGGTCTATGGCTACACCTTC
TRBV9,TRBJ2-2,TRBD1,NA,CASSVGQGHSGELFF,TGTGCCAGCAGCGTAGGACAGGGTCACTCAGGGGAGCTGTTTTTT
TRBV19,TRBJ2-1,TRBD1,NA,CAISRFRDSKEQFF,TGTGCCATCTCAAGGTTCCGGGACAGCAAGGAGCAGTTCTTC
TRBV11-2,TRBJ1-4,NA,NA,CASSSWNEKLFF,TGTGCCAGCAGCTCCTGGAATGAAAAACTGTTTTTT
TRBV18,TRBJ2-7,NA,NA,CASSPPNRVLAGDEQYF,TGTGCCAGCTCACCACCCAACAGGGTACTCGCAGGTGACGAGCAGTACTTC
TRBV4-2,TRBJ2-7,TRBD2,NA,CASSQDLAGGEQYF,TGTGCCAGCAGCCAAGATCTAGCGGGAGGTGAGCAGTACTTC
TRBV2,TRBJ2-3,NA,NA,CASSESASTDTQYF,TGTGCCAGCAGTGAGTCAGCTAGCACAGATACGCAGTATTTT
TRBV6-5,TRBJ1-2,NA,NA,CASRRGNYGYTF,TGTGCCAGCCGGAGAGGGAACTATGGCTACACCTTC
TRBV6-2/TRBV6-3,TRBJ1-6,TRBD1,NA,CASSYGTGASPLHF,TGTGCCAGCAGTTACGGGACAGGGGCCTCACCCCTCCACTTT
TRBV10-2,TRBJ2-1,NA,NA,CASSPRDESSYNEQFF,TGCGCCAGCAGCCCAAGGGACGAAAGCTCCTACAATGAGCAGTTCTTC
TRBV5-1,TRBJ1-6,NA,NA,CASSGGDAGNSPLHF,TGCGCCAGCAGCGGCGGAGATGCGGGTAATTCACCCCTCCACTTT
TRBV19,TRBJ1-4,NA,NA,CASSIRVGNEKLFF,TGTGCCAGTAGTATTCGGGTCGGTAATGAAAAACTGTTTTTT
TRBV19,TRBJ1-3,NA,NA,CASSTLGTGNTIYF,TGTGCCAGTAGTACCCTGGGGACTGGAAACACCATATATTTT
TRBV5-1,TRBJ2-5,TRBD2,NA,CASRPTGLEVETQYF,TGCGCCAGCAGACCAACCGGACTAGAGGTAGAGACCCAGTACTTC
TRBV3-1/TRBV3-2,TRBJ2-1,NA,NA,CASSQYRAEQFF,TGTGCCAGCAGCCAATATAGAGCTGAGCAGTTCTTC
TRBV19,TRBJ2-5,NA,NA,CASSTNRVKTQYF,TGTGCCAGTAGTACGAATAGGGTAAAGACCCAGTACTTC
TRBV11-2,TRBJ1-1,NA,once,CASSLQLNTEAFF,TGTGCCAGCAGCTTACAACTGAACACTGAAGCTTTCTTT
TRBV11-3,TRBJ2-1,NA,NA,CASSLEKGGGRYEQFF,TGTGCCAGCAGCTTAGAGAAGGGGGGGGGCCGGTATGAGCAGTTCTTC
TRBV6-5,TRBJ1-3,TRBD1,NA,CASSKIGGFGNTIYF,TGTGCCAGCAGCAAAATAGGGGGCTTCGGAAACACCATATATTTT
TRBV5-4,TRBJ2-1,TRBD2,NA,CASSQTGLGPNEQFF,TGTGCCAGCAGCCAAACCGGACTAGGTCCAAATGAGCAGTTCTTC
TRBV10-3,TRBJ1-5,NA,once,CAISESGSNQPQHF,TGTGCCATCAGTGAGTCCGGTAGCAATCAGCCCCAGCATTTT
TRBV4-1,TRBJ1-3,NA,NA,CASSQDWTATLSGNTIYF,TGCGCCAGCAGCCAAGATTGGACAGCCACCCTCTCTGGAAACACCATATATTTT
TRBV7-6,TRBJ2-7,TRBD2,NA,CASSLRLAGGMSSYEQYF,TGTGCCAGCAGCTTAAGGCTAGCGGGGGGGATGAGCTCCTACGAGCAGTACTTC
TRBV27,TRBJ1-6,NA,NA,CASSFAVSYNSPLHF,TGTGCCAGCAGTTTCGCCGTGTCCTATAATTCACCCCTCCACTTT
TRBV2,TRBJ2-2,TRBD2,NA,CASSSPSGVNTGELFF,TGTGCCAGCAGTTCTCCTAGCGGGGTTAACACCGGGGAGCTGTTTTTT
TRBV24-1,TRBJ2-3,TRBD2,NA,CATGSGSRVKDTQYF,TGTGCCACCGGAAGCGGGAGTAGGGTTAAAGATACGCAGTATTTT
TRBV27,TRBJ2-7,TRBD1,NA,CASKDGTGPYEQYF,TGTGCCAGCAAAGACGGGACAGGGCCCTACGAGCAGTACTTC
TRBV10-3,TRBJ2-3,NA,NA,CAIATTAGSTDTQYF,TGTGCCATAGCCACTACCGCGGGGAGCACAGATACGCAGTATTTT
TRBV28,TRBJ1-1,NA,NA,CASSPPSNTEAFF,TGTGCCAGCAGTCCCCCGTCAAACACTGAAGCTTTCTTT